Sequencing of this T cell receptor beta chain was carried out in a study of blood T cells in healthy people across ages (dated by TCRdb to between 2014 and 2017). Study-wide context: Template switching captured roughly one uniquely barcoded TCR beta cDNA molecule per two T cells in model experiments. For two donors (one aged 18 to 30 and one aged 80 or older), the study analyzed two additional independent replicas of 1 million unique cDNA reads from the same blood draw. To avoid experimental bias, donors of different ages were distributed randomly across sequencing lanes. To track age-related changes in TCR beta repertoire diversity, the study relied on deep sequencing normalized with unique cDNA molecular identifiers. Donors were grouped into four age groups: young (average approximately 15 years), middle-aged (39), aged (around 60) and long-lived (just over 80).

The CDR3 measures 13 amino acids from cysteine to phenylalanine. The DNA shown is the 39-base CDR3, in frame from base 1. The trim is 7 bases for V and 4 bases for J, with a gap of 13 bases between the germline ends. Via the germline V gene (reference sequence), CDR1 is MNHNY and CDR2 SVGAGI. Donors were roughly 40 systemically healthy Caucasian individuals from Russia aged about 6 to 100 years. Each donor gave 9 to 10 milliliters of peripheral blood, collected into EDTA-treated Vacutainer tubes. Ficoll-Paque density-gradient centrifugation was used to isolate PBMCs, with at least 6.5 million per sample. Total RNA, at least 5 micrograms per sample, was extracted from PBMCs with Trizol reagent. The percentages of naive CD45RAhigh/CD27high T cells were determined by flow cytometry on a PBMC aliquot from every donor. The method was 5' RACE. Sequencer: Illumina HiSeq 2500. A second PCR of about 7 to 12 cycles was run with a J-beta primer mix and a sample-barcoded 5' primer. A unique molecular identifier was introduced onto each TCR beta cDNA molecule by a template-switch 5' adaptor carrying 12 random nucleotides. Each sample yielded at least 2.5 million CDR3-containing paired-end reads. All of the RNA was converted into first-strand cDNA using the Mint cDNA synthesis kit, with a TRBC-specific oligonucleotide serving as the primer. After uracil-DNA glycosylase treatment, a first 18-cycle PCR used universal primers M1SS and BC2_uni_R on all cDNA. Per the authors' processing: Normalization of each sample was performed by random selection of 1 million high-quality reads, each carrying a distinct molecular identifier. Instead of being binned into consensus sequences, reads that shared molecular identifiers were thrown out. MiTCR, set to a Q25 quality threshold and the strictest error-elimination algorithm, was used for CDR3 identification, clonotype clustering and error correction. A nonparametric unseen species model with Euler transformation was used to estimate lower-bound total TCR beta diversity. TCRdb ran its own pipeline on the public reads, namely fastp trimming at Q25 and MiXCR clone calling, and kept in-frame beta chains. Each record represents a unique CDR3 protein, reported with the most common genes and DNA among its rows. These V and J calls originate from TCRdb's pipeline instead of the authors' own analysis. The sample table lists 600,000 or so distinct CDR3 sequences, 25% to 30% of them with a count of one. Of the sample, around 16% falls within the top ten clones.

The paper as a whole reports these results and caveats: As age increased, observed TCR beta diversity per million T cells dropped in a roughly linear way, and a significant reduction was already evident by age 40. Estimates of total diversity based on one million sequenced T cells were regarded as lower bounds and as underestimates. A strong correlation was found between observed TCR beta diversity and the percentage of naive T cells measured by flow cytometry. Bulk unsorted PBMC profiling prevented conclusive comparison of naive and antigen-experienced compartments. The CMV infection status of donors was not known, potentially confounding age-related changes in expanded clonotypes. Compared with the aged group, more naive CD4+ T cells, fewer expanded clones and increased TCR diversity were shown by the long-lived group, suggesting age selection.

This clonotype was observed many times. Its recognized antigen is unknown. Base qualities are not at hand, and no much larger clone is one base apart. This receptor was identified in a woman aged 80 or older in good health. Input material: blood. The chain links TRBV6-6 with TRBJ2-5, and possibly TRBD1, on 6 matching bases. The DNA sequence follows: TGTGCCAGCACCCCCCAGGGGAGAGAGACCCAGTACTTC. This sequence encodes CASTPQGRETQYF.